The 11 T cell receptor beta chains reported below all come from one sample, sequenced in a study of TIL therapy for anti-PD-1-resistant metastatic lung cancer. Time point noted: pre-treatment sample, taken before nivolumab and TIL therapy. The libraries were made with immunoSEQ v3. Sequenced by immunoSEQ multiplex PCR; TCRdb stores in-frame clones only, minus some. This table has about 53,000 clones, around four fifths appearing once. The sample here was blood, taken at baseline. The source of these receptors is a person between 25 and 79 years old with non-small cell lung cancer.

The J gene is TRBJ2-7, the V gene TRBV29-1; possibly TRBD1 or TRBD2 for D (6 bases each). The CDR3 consists of 13 residues. Germline V CDR1 and CDR2: SQVTM, ANQGSEA. V gave up 4 bases and J gave up 3 bases, with 13 bases separating them. CDR3 bases: TGCAGCGTTGGAGGGGGGAGTTTCTACGAGCAGTACTTC. It codes for CSVGGGSFYEQYF.

This sequence joins TRBV7-3 and TRBJ2-3; TRBD2 is a possible D gene (6 bases). The germline V and J ends were trimmed by 2 bases and 2 bases, with 11 bases remaining between them. Germline V CDR1 and CDR2: SGHTA, FQGTGA. The CDR3 consists of 15 residues. As DNA, the CDR3 is TGTGCCAGCAGCTTAGGCGGGATGAACACAGATACGCAGTATTTT. Translation: CASSLGGMNTDTQYF.

This clone was counted between two and nine times. V usage is TRBV7-9 and J usage is TRBJ1-6; D is possibly TRBD1 (5 bases). CDR3 size: 15 residues. Trimming cost V 1 base and J 7 bases, with 11 bases left between them. CDR1 and CDR2 from the germline V gene are SEHNR and FQNEAQ (reference sequence). Here the CDR3 reads CASSLGGTENSPLHF. The CDR3 DNA reads as TGTGCCAGCAGCTTAGGGGGCACGGAGAATTCACCCCTCCACTTT. Drawing the rest from reference TRBV7-9 and TRBJ1-6, the complete variable domain is DTGVSQNPRHKITKRGQNVTFRCDPISEHNRLYWYRQTLGQGPEFLTYFQNEAQLEKSRLLSDRFSAERPKGSFSTLEIQRTEQGDSAMYLCASSLGGTENSPLHFGNGTRLTVT.

The V and J genes are TRBV20-1 and TRBJ2-7; a possible D gene is TRBD1 (6 bases). The CDR3 spans 11 residues. Germline loops: CDR1 DFQATT, CDR2 SNEGSKA (reference sequence). Trimming pared 3 bases from V and 5 bases from J, leaving 8 bases between. CDR3 nucleotides: TGCAGTGCTAGTGGGGGCCACGAGCAGTACTTC. Translated: CSASGGHEQYF.

This clone was recorded once. The chain recombines TRBV6-6 with TRBJ1-4, with D hard to call. The CDR3 contains 13 residues. Germline V gene lookup returns CDR1 MNHNY and CDR2 SVGAGI (reference sequence). The germline V and J ends were trimmed by 6 bases and 5 bases, with 10 bases remaining between them. CDR3: CASSPGLNEKLFF. The CDR3 coding sequence is TGTGCCAGCAGCCCCGGGCTAAATGAAAAACTGTTTTTT.

The gene calls are TRBV7-2 and TRBJ2-1, with unresolved D. V gave up 0 bases and J gave up 4 bases, with 13 bases separating them. This CDR3 is 16 amino acids long. Germline CDR1 SGHTA, CDR2 FQGNSA. The CDR3 protein is CASSLARLGKYNEQFF. DNA for the CDR3: TGTGCCAGCAGCTTAGCGCGGTTAGGCAAATACAATGAGCAGTTCTTC.

The V and J genes are TRBV28 and TRBJ1-2, with D perhaps TRBD1 (6 bases). The CDR3 is 12 residues long. V lost 7 bases, J lost 6 bases, and 12 bases lay in between. Per germline, CDR1 MDHEN and CDR2 SYDVKM. CDR3 in DNA: TGTGCCAGCACCAGCGACAGGAATGGCTACACCTTC. This translates into CASTSDRNGYTF.

The chain carries TRBV10-2 and TRBJ2-5, with 8 bases aligning to TRBD1. This CDR3 region has 24 residues. The junction had 30 bases not matched to a gene; V was cut back by 2 bases and J by 1 base. Germline loops: CDR1 WSHSY, CDR2 SAAADI. CDR3 amino acids: CASSEPTFSGTGFRLWDSQETQYF. Here the CDR3 DNA reads TGCGCCAGCAGTGAGCCGACGTTTTCCGGGACAGGATTCCGATTGTGGGATTCCCAAGAGACCCAGTACTTC.

The V call is TRBV28, the J call TRBJ2-7, with 8 positions matching TRBD2. Germline-derived CDR1 and CDR2 are MDHEN and SYDVKM. The CDR3 contains 13 residues. V trimming: 3 bases; J trimming: 9 bases; junction bases outside the gene matches: 7. The CDR3 region is CASSFGGGRWQYF. As DNA, the CDR3 is TGTGCCAGCAGTTTTGGGGGCGGGAGGTGGCAGTACTTC.

This rearrangement joins TRBV4-1 to TRBJ2-5, with 8 positions matching TRBD2. The J segment lost 4 bases and the V segment lost 8 bases, leaving 6 bases of the junction unmatched. CDR3 length: 13 residues. Germline values: CDR1 MGHRA, CDR2 YSYEKL. The CDR3 spells CASSGGFRETQYF. For the CDR3, the DNA is TGCGCCAGCTCGGGGGGGTTCCGAGAGACCCAGTACTTC.

The rearrangement joins TRBV6-4 to TRBJ2-7; TRBD1 matches 7 bases. CDR1 is MRHNA and CDR2 is SNTAGT in the germline V gene. The V and J ends lost 2 bases and 0 bases, in that order; junction bases with no gene match: 7. CDR3 length: 16 residues. For the CDR3, the DNA is TGTGCCAGCAGTGACGAATGGGACAGATTCTCCTACGAGCAGTACTTC. This encodes CASSDEWDRFSYEQYF.